These 25 T cell receptor beta chains share one sample of origin, sequenced in a study of T cell responses to AZD1222 COVID-19 vaccine. Method: immunoSEQ multiplex PCR; TCRdb's copy keeps in-frame clones and lacks some. The sample contains fewer than 150,000 clones, roughly 92% of which appear only once. Sequences were derived from peripheral blood, sampled on day 0 of AZD1222 vaccination. The source is an adult in good health.

This sequence joins TRBV6-5 and TRBJ1-1, with 7 bases fitting TRBD1. The V segment lost 7 bases and the J segment 4 bases; nucleotides outside the gene matches: 9. The germline CDR1 and CDR2 sequences are MNHEY and SVGAGI. This CDR3 has 14 residues. CDR3 in DNA: TGTGCCAGCAAACCAACAGGGGAAGGCACTGAAGCTTTCTTT. Protein product: CASKPTGEGTEAFF.

This clone has only one observation. The rearrangement links TRBV12-3 or TRBV12-4 to TRBJ1-2; 9 bases align to TRBD1. Trimming took 7 bases from V and 8 from J; bases not matched to a gene: 8. The CDR3 length is 13 residues. CDR3 region: CASNSGTGKGYTF. The CDR3 bases are TGTGCCAGCAATTCCGGGACAGGGAAAGGCTACACCTTC.

This chain uses TRBV5-1 with TRBJ2-1; 15 nucleotides agree with TRBD2. The germline V gene encodes CDR1 SGHRS and CDR2 YFSETQ. After removal of 0 bases from V and 9 bases from J, the junction contained 7 bases not matched to a gene. There are 17 residues in the CDR3. The CDR3 is CASSLEGLAGGRSEQFF. As DNA, the CDR3 is TGCGCCAGCAGCTTGGAAGGACTAGCGGGGGGGCGCTCTGAGCAGTTCTTC.

The genes are TRBV5-1 and TRBJ1-1; D is ambiguous. Germline V lookup: CDR1 SGHRS, CDR2 YFSETQ. CDR3 length equals 14 residues. V lost 2 bases and J 0 bases, leaving 8 bases between the germline ends. The CDR3 reads CASSLDLLNTEAFF. The CDR3 DNA is TGCGCCAGCAGCTTAGACTTATTGAACACTGAAGCTTTCTTT.

The rearrangement joins TRBV11-3 to TRBJ2-7; weak D call: TRBD1 (6 bases). The CDR3 runs 16 residues. V dropped 5 bases and J dropped 5 bases, with 22 bases sitting between them. CDR1 is SGHNT, CDR2 YENEEA, per germline. The CDR3 reads CASSLLGGSENDEQYF. The CDR3 coding sequence is TGTGCCAGCAGCCTGTTAGGGGGTTCCGAGAATGACGAGCAGTACTTC.

The chain uses TRBV15 and TRBJ1-5, with a possible D match to TRBD1 (6 bases). Germline CDR1 LNHNV, CDR2 YYDKDF (reference sequence). The CDR3 runs 16 residues. The germline V and J ends were trimmed by 0 bases and 5 bases, with 14 bases remaining between them. CDR3 amino acids: CATSRDLARGDQPQHF. The CDR3 DNA is TGTGCCACCAGCAGAGATCTCGCCAGGGGAGATCAGCCCCAGCATTTT.

In this sample, this clone turned up once. The chain links TRBV27 to TRBJ2-2; D perhaps matches TRBD1 (6 bases). The CDR3 totals 14 residues. V lost 3 bases and J 7 bases, leaving 12 bases between the germline ends. The V gene's germline CDR1 is MNHEY and CDR2 SMNVEV (reference sequence). The DNA for the CDR3 is TGTGCCAGCAGTTTCGGTCAGGGGATCGGGGAGCTGTTTTTT. Amino acid sequence: CASSFGQGIGELFF.

About this clone: Other nucleotide sequences in the sample specify the same CDR3. The J gene is TRBJ1-1, the V gene TRBV18; unclear D gene. CDR3 length: 14 residues. CDR1 and CDR2 from the germline V gene are KGHSH and LQKENI. V was trimmed by 2 bases and J by 2 bases, leaving 9 bases between them. Written as DNA, the CDR3 is TGTGCCAGCTCACCAGGGCGGTTAAACACTGAAGCTTTCTTT. This codes for CASSPGRLNTEAFF.

V usage is TRBV9 and J usage is TRBJ1-4, with TRBD1 identical over 7 bases. With V trimmed by 4 bases and J by 6 bases, 9 bases remained unmatched. The germline gives CDR1 SGDLS, CDR2 YYNGEE. This CDR3 region has 15 residues. The CDR3 coding sequence is TGTGCCAGCAGCCCGTGGACAGGAGGTGATGAAAAACTGTTTTTT. Its protein is CASSPWTGGDEKLFF.

This chain connects TRBV18 to TRBJ2-7; D possibly corresponds to TRBD1 (6 bases). Germline lookup yields CDR1 KGHSH and CDR2 LQKENI. The CDR3 has 15 residues. Trimming took 3 bases from V and 0 from J, leaving 12 bases between them. The CDR3 spells CASSPPDRSSYEQYF. In DNA form, the CDR3 reads TGTGCCAGCTCACCGCCTGACAGGAGCTCCTACGAGCAGTACTTC.

V and J are TRBV10-3 and TRBJ1-1; D not resolved. Trimming left V 3 bases short and J 3 bases short, with 8 bases between. The CDR3 spans 13 residues. Germline CDR1 ENHRY, CDR2 SYGVKD. CDR3 sequence (DNA): TGTGCCATCAGTGACCGGGATTACACTGAAGCTTTCTTT. Protein sequence: CAISDRDYTEAFF.

The rearrangement links TRBV20-1 to TRBJ1-2; D might be TRBD1 (6 bases). The CDR3 extends over 11 amino acids. V lost 2 bases, J lost 11 bases, and 12 bases lay in between. Germline V CDR1 and CDR2: DFQATT, SNEGSKA (reference sequence). The CDR3 nucleotides are TGCAGTGCTAGAACGCAGGGGCAGTACACCTTC. It codes for CSARTQGQYTF.

The gene calls are TRBV6-5 and TRBJ2-7; a weak D match, TRBD2 (7 bases). The germline CDR1 and CDR2 sequences are MNHEY and SVGAGI. Trimming removed 7 bases from V and 2 bases from J, with 15 bases in between. The CDR3 spans 14 residues. This CDR3 reads CASNEAGATYEQYF. DNA of the CDR3: TGTGCCAGCAACGAGGCGGGGGCCACCTACGAGCAGTACTTC.

The chain joins TRBV18 to TRBJ1-1; 8 bases align to TRBD1. V lost 3 bases, J lost 5 bases, and 8 bases stayed unmatched. CDR3 size: 15 residues. Looked up from germline, CDR1 is KGHSH and CDR2 is LQKENI. In DNA form, the CDR3 reads TGTGCCAGCTCACCGGTCCCAGGGGGCAGAACTGAAGCTTTCTTT. This gives the protein CASSPVPGGRTEAFF.

The CDR3 region is CSARRETQYF. The DNA for the CDR3 is TGCAGTGCTAGAAGGGAGACCCAGTACTTC. The rearrangement joins TRBV20-1 to TRBJ2-5; no reliable D call. V shed 2 bases and J shed 5 bases, with 3 bases lying between them. This CDR3 is built from 10 residues. Germline V CDR1 and CDR2: DFQATT, SNEGSKA (reference sequence).

The V gene is TRBV29-1, the J gene TRBJ1-1; D is perhaps TRBD1 (5 bases). Germline V gives CDR1 SQVTM, CDR2 ANQGSEA. V lost 6 bases and J lost 0, with 11 bases in between. The CDR3 is made up of 13 amino acids. CDR3 DNA sequence: TGCAGCGTCCACGGGACCCTGAACACTGAAGCTTTCTTT. Its translation is CSVHGTLNTEAFF.

This clone has more than one count but fewer than ten. CDR3 sequence reads: CASSQGEYEQYF. The DNA for the CDR3 is TGTGCCAGCAGCCAAGGGGAGTACGAGCAGTACTTC. V and J are TRBV3-1 (or the pseudogene TRBV3-2) and TRBJ2-7; tentative D call: TRBD2 (5 bases). The CDR3 spans 12 residues. Trimming removed 1 base from V and 4 bases from J, with 5 bases in between. Germline loops: CDR1 LGHDT, CDR2 YNNKEL (reference sequence).

This clone was seen more than once but under ten times. This chain joins TRBV18 and TRBJ1-4; D gene uncertain. The CDR3 has 15 amino acids. Trimming removed 3 bases at V and 3 bases at J, with 11 bases between. The germline CDR1 and CDR2 sequences are KGHSH and LQKENI. The CDR3 coding sequence is TGTGCCAGCTCACCGGGAGCAATGGCTAATGAAAAACTGTTTTTT. Amino acid sequence: CASSPGAMANEKLFF.

For this clone: Additional DNA sequences in this sample encode the identical CDR3. The rearrangement links TRBV18 to TRBJ1-1; D is unresolved. CDR1 KGHSH and CDR2 LQKENI come from the germline V gene. The germline V and J ends were trimmed by 2 bases and 6 bases, with 7 bases remaining between them. The CDR3 loop spans 12 amino acids. CDR3 coding DNA: TGTGCCAGCTCACCAGGCGGGGCTGAAGCTTTCTTT. Its protein is CASSPGGAEAFF.

This chain links TRBV11-2 with TRBJ2-7; the D gene is possibly TRBD1 (5 bases). The CDR3 contains 13 residues. Germline V CDR1 and CDR2: SGHAT, FQNNGV. V was cut by 5 bases and J by 1 base, with 9 bases left in between. CDR3 coding DNA: TGTGCCAGCAGCCTCAGGGCATCCTACGAGCAGTACTTC. Its translation: CASSLRASYEQYF.

CDR3 DNA: TGTGCCAGCAGCTTTTTTACCGGGACAGGGGAATATAGCAATCAGCCCCAGCATTTT. It translates to CASSFFTGTGEYSNQPQHF. This sequence joins TRBV7-8 and TRBJ1-5; TRBD1 agrees at 10 bases. The CDR3 loop spans 19 amino acids. V was pared by 3 bases and J by 0 bases, with 11 bases of the junction left unmatched. Germline CDR1 reads SGHVS; CDR2 reads FQNEAQ.

The chain links TRBV27 to TRBJ2-3, with unresolved D. CDR3 length equals 17 residues. Deletions cut 3 bases from V and 0 bases from J, with 16 bases between. CDR1 is MNHEY and CDR2 is SMNVEV in the germline V gene (reference sequence). The CDR3 sequence is CASSLYGPGYSTDTQYF. CDR3 coding DNA: TGTGCCAGCAGTTTGTATGGACCCGGGTATAGCACAGATACGCAGTATTTT.

V gene TRBV18 combines with J gene TRBJ1-2; D uncertain. The CDR3 is made up of 14 amino acids. CDR1 is KGHSH, CDR2 LQKENI, per germline. V lost 2 bases, J lost 7 bases, and 14 bases lay in between. The CDR3 spells CASSPETYIRGYTF. The CDR3, as DNA: TGTGCCAGCTCACCAGAGACTTACATCCGTGGCTACACCTTC. Supplemented by reference TRBV18 and TRBJ1-2, the full variable domain reads NAGVMQNPRHLVRRRGQEARLRCSPMKGHSHVYWYRQLPEEGLKFMVYLQKENIIDESGMPKERFSAEFPKEGPSILRIQQVVRGDSAAYFCASSPETYIRGYTFGSGTRLTVV.

This clone was detected only a few times. The rearrangement joins TRBV20-1 to TRBJ1-3, with D unresolved. Trimming took off 0 bases at V and 15 bases at J, with 12 bases between the two ends. Germline V gene sequence: CDR1 DFQATT, CDR2 SNEGSKA (reference sequence). The CDR3 consists of 11 residues. The CDR3: CSARDRGSQYF. CDR3 DNA sequence: TGCAGTGCTAGAGATCGTGGGTCGCAATATTTT.

In its sample, this clone was seen once. V usage is TRBV13 and J usage is TRBJ1-2; D may be TRBD1 (6 bases). Germline CDR1 is PRHDT and CDR2 is FYEKMQ (reference sequence). The V end lost 4 bases, the J end lost 4 bases, and 13 bases lay between the germline ends. There are 14 residues in the CDR3. In DNA form, the CDR3 reads TGTGCCAGCAGCTATCTCGGGGGGCGCTATGGCTACACCTTC. It specifies CASSYLGGRYGYTF.